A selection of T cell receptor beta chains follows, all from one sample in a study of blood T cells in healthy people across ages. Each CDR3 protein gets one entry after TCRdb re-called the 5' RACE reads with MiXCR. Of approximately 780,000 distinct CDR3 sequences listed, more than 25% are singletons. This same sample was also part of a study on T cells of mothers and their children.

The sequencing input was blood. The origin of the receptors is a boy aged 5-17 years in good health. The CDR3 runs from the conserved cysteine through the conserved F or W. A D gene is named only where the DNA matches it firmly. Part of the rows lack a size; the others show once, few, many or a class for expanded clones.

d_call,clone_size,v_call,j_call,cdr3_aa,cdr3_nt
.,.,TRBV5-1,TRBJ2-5,CAGSLDSEETQYF,TGCGCCGGTTCCTTGGACAGCGAAGAGACCCAGTACTTC
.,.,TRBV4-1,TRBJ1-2,CASSQEWSYGYTF,TGCGCCAGCAGCCAAGAGTGGAGCTATGGCTACACCTTC
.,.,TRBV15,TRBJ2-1,CATSSPERGAVNEQFF,TGTGCCACCAGCAGTCCAGAGAGGGGGGCGGTCAATGAGCAGTTCTTC
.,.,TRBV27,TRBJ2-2,CASSPTPLLGVGTGELFF,TGTGCCAGCAGTCCGACCCCTCTTTTGGGAGTAGGTACCGGGGAGCTGTTTTTT
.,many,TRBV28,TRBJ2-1,CASSLRRGLYNEQFF,TGTGCCAGCAGTTTACGGAGGGGGCTGTACAATGAGCAGTTCTTC
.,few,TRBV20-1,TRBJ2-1,CSAAGSDEQFF,TGCAGTGCTGCCGGAAGCGATGAGCAGTTCTTC
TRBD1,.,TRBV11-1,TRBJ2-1,CASSLDGQGEQFF,TGTGCCAGCAGCTTAGACGGACAGGGCGAGCAGTTCTTC
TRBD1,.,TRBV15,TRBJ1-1,CATSSIRGLSTEAFF,TGTGCCACCAGCTCAATCAGGGGGCTGTCAACTGAAGCTTTCTTT
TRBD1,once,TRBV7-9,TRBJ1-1,CASSSRTGAGEAFF,TGTGCCAGCAGCTCCCGGACAGGGGCCGGCGAAGCTTTCTTT
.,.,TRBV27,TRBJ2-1,CASSRDQGRIEQFF,TGTGCCAGCAGCCGGGACCAAGGCAGGATTGAGCAGTTCTTC
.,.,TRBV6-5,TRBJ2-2,CASSYHLPNTGELFF,TGTGCCAGCAGTTATCATTTACCAAACACCGGGGAGCTGTTTTTT
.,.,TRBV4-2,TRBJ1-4,CASSQEDGLSNEKLFF,TGTGCCAGCAGCCAAGAAGATGGGCTGAGTAATGAAAAGCTGTTTTTT
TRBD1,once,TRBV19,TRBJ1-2,CASSMKDRSGYGYTF,TGTGCCAGTAGTATGAAGGACAGGTCAGGCTATGGCTACACCTTC
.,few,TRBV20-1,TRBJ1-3,CSARDQALGNTIYF,TGCAGTGCTAGAGATCAGGCATTGGGAAACACCATATATTTT
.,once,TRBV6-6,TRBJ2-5,CASSYLGGSETQYF,TGTGCCAGCAGTTATTTAGGGGGATCAGAGACCCAGTACTTC
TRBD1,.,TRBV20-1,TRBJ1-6,CSASRGLDNSPLHF,TGCAGTGCTTCAAGGGGGCTTGATAATTCACCCCTCCACTTT
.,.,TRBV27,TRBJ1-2,CASSPNRRGSNYGYTF,TGTGCCAGCAGTCCTAATAGACGGGGATCTAACTATGGCTACACCTTC
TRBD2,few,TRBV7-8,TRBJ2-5,CASSLGELAGRETQYF,TGTGCCAGCAGCTTAGGTGAACTAGCGGGCCGGGAGACCCAGTACTTC
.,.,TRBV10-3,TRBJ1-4,CAISEWQGSEKLFF,TGTGCCATCAGTGAATGGCAGGGTAGTGAAAAACTGTTTTTT
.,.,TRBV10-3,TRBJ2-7,CAISESTSSSYEQYF,TGTGCCATCAGTGAGTCGACGAGTAGCTCCTACGAGCAGTACTTC
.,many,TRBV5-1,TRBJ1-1,CASSGRTEAFF,TGCGCCAGCAGCGGACGGACAGAAGCTTTCTTT
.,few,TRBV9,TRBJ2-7,CASSVDTGNYEQYF,TGTGCCAGCAGCGTAGACACAGGTAACTACGAGCAGTACTTC
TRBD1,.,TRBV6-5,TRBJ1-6,CASSYSGTDLPYNSPLHF,TGTGCCAGCAGTTACTCTGGGACAGACCTTCCTTATAATTCACCCCTCCACTTT
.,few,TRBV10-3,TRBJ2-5,CAISSGGPAGETQYF,TGTGCCATCAGCTCCGGGGGTCCGGCGGGGGAGACCCAGTACTTC
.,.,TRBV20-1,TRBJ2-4,CSALLPGKNIQYF,TGCAGTGCTCTACTACCGGGAAAAAACATTCAGTACTTC
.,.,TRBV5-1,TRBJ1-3,CASSRQDTIYF,TGCGCCAGCAGCCGTCAGGACACCATATATTTT
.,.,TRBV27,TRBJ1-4,CASKEGRNGFATNEKLFF,TGTGCCAGCAAAGAGGGCCGTAACGGGTTTGCAACTAATGAAAAACTGTTTTTT
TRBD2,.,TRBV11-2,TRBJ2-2,CASSFLAGPTGELFF,TGTGCCAGCAGCTTCCTAGCGGGGCCCACCGGGGAGCTGTTTTTT
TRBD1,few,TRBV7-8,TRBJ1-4,CASSSRQGALEKLFF,TGTGCCAGCAGCTCGAGACAGGGGGCTCTCGAAAAACTGTTTTTT
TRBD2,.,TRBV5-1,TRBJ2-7,CASSLQGLAGAYEQYF,TGCGCCAGCAGCTTGCAGGGACTAGCGGGGGCCTACGAGCAGTACTTC
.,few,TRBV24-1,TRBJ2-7,CATSGRGVNEQYF,TGTGCCACCAGTGGAAGGGGCGTTAACGAGCAGTACTTC
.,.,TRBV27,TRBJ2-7,CATGSSYEQYF,TGTGCCACTGGGAGTTCCTACGAGCAGTACTTC
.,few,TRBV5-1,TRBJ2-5,CASSPVSLQETQYF,TGCGCCAGCAGCCCCGTTTCACTCCAAGAGACCCAGTACTTC
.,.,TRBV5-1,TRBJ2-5,CASSSTRDSGTQHF,TGCGCCAGCAGCTCGACCCGGGACTCCGGGACCCAGCACTTC
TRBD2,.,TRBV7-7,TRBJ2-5,CASSLEGLAEETQYF,TGTGCTAGCAGCTTAGAGGGCCTAGCGGAAGAGACCCAGTACTTC
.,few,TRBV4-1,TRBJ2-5,CASSQADRPQETQYF,TGCGCCAGCAGCCAAGCCGACAGACCCCAAGAGACCCAGTACTTC
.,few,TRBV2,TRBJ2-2,CASREDTGELFF,TGTGCCAGCAGGGAGGACACCGGGGAGCTGTTTTTT
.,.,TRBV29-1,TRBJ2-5,CSVSSGLPQETQYF,TGCAGCGTTTCGAGTGGGCTACCCCAAGAGACCCAGTACTTC
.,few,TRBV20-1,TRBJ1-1,CSARAGINTEAFF,TGCAGTGCTAGGGCGGGTATCAACACTGAAGCTTTCTTT
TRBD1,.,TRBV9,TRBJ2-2,CASSVKQGAQTGELFF,TGTGCCAGCAGCGTGAAACAGGGGGCGCAAACCGGGGAGCTGTTTTTT
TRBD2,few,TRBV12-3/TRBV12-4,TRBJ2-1,CASSFPGTSGGEGEQFF,TGTGCCAGCAGTTTCCCCGGGACTAGCGGGGGGGAAGGTGAGCAGTTCTTC
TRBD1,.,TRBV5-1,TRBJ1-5,CAGGTGPYQPQHF,TGCGCCGGCGGGACAGGGCCATATCAGCCCCAGCATTTT
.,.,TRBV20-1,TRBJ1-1,CSARTPDRNTEAFF,TGCAGTGCTAGAACCCCCGACAGAAACACTGAAGCTTTCTTT
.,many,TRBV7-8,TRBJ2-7,CASSLAGISYEQYF,TGTGCCAGCAGCTTAGCTGGCATCTCCTACGAGCAGTACTTC
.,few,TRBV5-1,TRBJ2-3,CASSLYLDTQYF,TGCGCCAGCAGCCTCTACTTAGATACGCAGTATTTT
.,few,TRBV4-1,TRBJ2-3,CASSQERGRESTDTQYF,TGCGCCAGCAGCCAAGAACGCGGACGGGAAAGCACAGATACGCAGTATTTT